The rows below give T cell receptor beta chains drawn from one sample of a study of T cells expressing NK-cell markers. TCRdb reprocessed the 5' RACE reads and reports one entry per CDR3 protein, with no DNA. The table lists about 540,000 distinct CDR3 sequences, with less than 4.5% in the top ten. The sequenced material came from blood T cells: a sorted CD56 or NKG2C T cell subset, CD4+ or CD8+ T cells, or bulk PBMC T cells (not recorded which). These receptors were obtained from a man in his late teens or twenties in good health. The CDR3 runs from the conserved cysteine through the conserved F or W.

j_call v_call cdr3_aa
TRBJ2-1 TRBV12-3/TRBV12-4 CASSLKGNNEQFF
TRBJ2-1 TRBV7-6 CASSAAPLAVNNEQFF
TRBJ1-2 TRBV4-3 CASSQDTGGPSYTF
TRBJ2-2 TRBV7-9 CASSLLAVNTGELFF
TRBJ1-5 TRBV7-9 CASSSGTSNQPQHF
TRBJ2-1 TRBV7-8 CASGAGSGSRNEQFF
TRBJ1-5 TRBV12-3/TRBV12-4 CASSPGTETNQPQHF
TRBJ2-6 TRBV6-5 CASSYWQGSGANVLTF
TRBJ1-3 TRBV12-3/TRBV12-4 CASSLGQGSSGNTIYF
TRBJ2-1 TRBV9 CASSAAGTSGRAFSDEQFF
TRBJ1-1 TRBV29-1 CSSTLGGTEAFF
TRBJ1-1 TRBV12-3/TRBV12-4 CASSLQGGTEAFF
TRBJ2-3 TRBV5-5 CASIRGLADTQYF
TRBJ2-5 TRBV27 CASRKQGAQETQYF
TRBJ2-6 TRBV4-2 CASSQGQLVSGANVLTF
TRBJ1-5 TRBV12-3/TRBV12-4 CASSFRGRVIQPQHF
TRBJ1-2 TRBV4-2 CASSPKDRAPGLDGYTF
TRBJ2-3 TRBV10-3 CAIGQNTDTQYF
TRBJ2-1 TRBV20-1 CSATPSGSHNEQFF
TRBJ2-1 TRBV4-2 CASSQGTSGGHNEQFF
TRBJ2-7 TRBV12-3/TRBV12-4 CASKRRESSYEQYF
TRBJ2-1 TRBV5-1 CASSLGGGGLAGSVEFF
TRBJ2-1 TRBV7-9 CASSILAGGLNEQFF
TRBJ2-1 TRBV6-2/TRBV6-3 CASSYVQGYNEQFF